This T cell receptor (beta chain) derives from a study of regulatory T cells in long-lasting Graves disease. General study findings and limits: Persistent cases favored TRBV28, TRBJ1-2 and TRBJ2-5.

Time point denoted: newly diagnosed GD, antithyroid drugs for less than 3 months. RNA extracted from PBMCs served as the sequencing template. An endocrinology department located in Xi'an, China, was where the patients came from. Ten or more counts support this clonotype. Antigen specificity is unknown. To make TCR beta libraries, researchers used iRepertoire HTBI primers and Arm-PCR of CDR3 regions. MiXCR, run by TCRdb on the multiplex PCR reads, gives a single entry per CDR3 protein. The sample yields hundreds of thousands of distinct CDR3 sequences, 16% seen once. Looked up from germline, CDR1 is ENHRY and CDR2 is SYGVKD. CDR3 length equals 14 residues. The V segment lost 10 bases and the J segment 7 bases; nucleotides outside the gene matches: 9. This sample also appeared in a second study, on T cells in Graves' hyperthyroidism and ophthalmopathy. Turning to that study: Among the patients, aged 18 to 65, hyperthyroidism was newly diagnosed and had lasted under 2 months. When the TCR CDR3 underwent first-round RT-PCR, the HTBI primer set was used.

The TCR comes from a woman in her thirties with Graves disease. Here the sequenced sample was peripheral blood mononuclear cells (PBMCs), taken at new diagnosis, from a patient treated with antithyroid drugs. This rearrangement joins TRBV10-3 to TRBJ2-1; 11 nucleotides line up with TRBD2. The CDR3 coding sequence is TGTGCCACAAGACTAGCGGGAAGGGGGAATGAGCAGTTCTTC. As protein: CATRLAGRGNEQFF.